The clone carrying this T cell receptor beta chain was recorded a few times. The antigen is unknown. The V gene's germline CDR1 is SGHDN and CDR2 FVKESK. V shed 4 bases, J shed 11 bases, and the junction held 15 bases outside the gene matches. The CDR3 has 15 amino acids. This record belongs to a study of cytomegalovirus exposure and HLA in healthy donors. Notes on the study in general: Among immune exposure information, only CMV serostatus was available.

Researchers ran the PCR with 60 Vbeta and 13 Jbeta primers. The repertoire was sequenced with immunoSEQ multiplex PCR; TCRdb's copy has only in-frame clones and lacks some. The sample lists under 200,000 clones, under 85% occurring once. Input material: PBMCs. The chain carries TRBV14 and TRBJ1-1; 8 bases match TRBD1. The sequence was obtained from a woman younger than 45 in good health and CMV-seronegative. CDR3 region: CASSLPGGLGFKAFF. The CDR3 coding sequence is TGTGCCAGCAGCCTGCCAGGGGGCCTCGGATTTAAGGCTTTCTTT.